The 32 T cell receptor beta chains below were found in one sample sequenced in a study of blood T cell repertoires in COVID-19. Here immunoSEQ multiplex PCR was the method, and the copy in TCRdb shows in-frame clones only, minus some. The table lists 140,000 or so clones, approximately 91% of them singletons. Sequenced: peripheral blood. Receptors originate from a man aged 65 to 79 with acute or convalescent COVID-19.

V and J are TRBV5-1 and TRBJ1-5; 8 bases align to TRBD1. Losses at the gene ends were 2 bases for V and 4 bases for J; bases not matched to a gene: 5. The length of the CDR3 is 15 residues. From germline, CDR1 is SGHRS and CDR2 YFSETQ. The CDR3 DNA reads as TGCGCCAGCAGCTTCTGGACAGGGCCTAATCAGCCCCAGCATTTT. Amino acids: CASSFWTGPNQPQHF.

The chain is built from TRBV5-6 and TRBJ1-5, with D possibly being TRBD1 (6 bases). CDR1 is SGHDT and CDR2 is YYEEEE in the germline V gene. The V and J ends lost 4 bases and 0 bases respectively, with 8 bases between them. The CDR3 totals 14 residues. The CDR3 here is CASSRGGSNQPQHF. The CDR3, as DNA: TGTGCCAGCAGCAGGGGGGGTAGCAATCAGCCCCAGCATTTT.

J is TRBJ2-2 and V is TRBV5-1; 8 bases match TRBD1. V dropped 7 bases and J dropped 8; count of bases not matched to a gene: 10. This CDR3 spans 14 amino acids. In germline, CDR1 is SGHRS, CDR2 YFSETQ. CDR3 sequence reads: CASRLNTGGGELFF. The CDR3 DNA is TGCGCCAGCCGACTAAATACAGGGGGAGGGGAGCTGTTTTTT.

This sequence joins TRBV19 and TRBJ2-1, with 15 bases lining up with TRBD2. CDR1 and CDR2 (germline): LNHDA, SQIVND (reference sequence). The length of the CDR3 is 20 residues. J lost 0 bases, V lost 4 bases, and 10 bases had no gene match. As DNA, the CDR3 is TGTGCCAGTAGTACTCCCGGGACTAGCGGGAGGAGGCCCTCCTACAATGAGCAGTTCTTC. Translating it yields CASSTPGTSGRRPSYNEQFF.

V usage is TRBV5-6 and J usage is TRBJ1-4; D gene ambiguous. CDR3 length equals 14 residues. Per germline, CDR1 SGHDT and CDR2 YYEEEE. The V end lost 4 bases, the J end lost 4 bases, and 11 bases lay between the germline ends. The CDR3 DNA sequence: TGTGCCAGCAGCCGGACTGAATTTAATGAAAAACTGTTTTTT. Its translation is CASSRTEFNEKLFF.

The rearrangement links TRBV3-1 (or the pseudogene TRBV3-2) to TRBJ1-3, with 7 bases lining up with TRBD1. Per germline, CDR1 LGHDT and CDR2 YNNKEL (reference sequence). J was trimmed by 0 bases and V by 4 bases; bases with no gene match: 3. This CDR3 spans 15 amino acids. The CDR3 region is CASSPTGVSGNTIYF. Here the CDR3 DNA reads TGTGCCAGCAGCCCCACAGGGGTCTCTGGAAACACCATATATTTT.

V is TRBV24-1 and J is TRBJ2-7, with D possibly being TRBD1 (6 bases). The V gene's germline CDR1 is KGHDR and CDR2 SFDVKD. The CDR3 length is 11 residues. Trimming stripped 7 bases from V and 3 bases from J, with 6 bases between. Written as DNA, the CDR3 is TGTGCCACCAGCAGGGGCTACGAGCAGTACTTC. Translation gives CATSRGYEQYF.

This rearrangement joins TRBV6-2 or TRBV6-3 to TRBJ2-3, with TRBD2 matching 12 bases. The CDR3 length is 16 residues. V trimming: 6 bases; J trimming: 4 bases; junction bases outside the gene matches: 8. The germline V gene has CDR1 MNHEY and CDR2 SVGEGT. DNA for the CDR3: TGTGCCAGCAGACCTAGCGGGGGGGCAATAGCAGATACGCAGTATTTT. Translating it yields CASRPSGGAIADTQYF.

This chain uses TRBV28 with TRBJ2-7; D is perhaps TRBD2 (7 bases). Germline V lookup: CDR1 MDHEN, CDR2 SYDVKM. V lost 0 bases and J 5 bases, leaving 14 bases between the germline ends. The length of the CDR3 is 15 residues. CDR3 region: CASSLWTGGLDEQYF. CDR3 DNA: TGTGCCAGCAGTTTATGGACCGGGGGGCTCGACGAGCAGTACTTC.

This clone appeared once. The J gene is TRBJ2-1, the V gene TRBV30, with D perhaps TRBD2 (6 bases). The V and J ends lost 1 base and 7 bases respectively, with 14 bases between them. Germline V gives CDR1 GTSNPN, CDR2 SVGIG (reference sequence). The CDR3 spans 14 residues. CDR3 amino acids: CAWSGEPRGNEQFF. CDR3 nucleotides: TGTGCCTGGAGTGGGGAGCCTCGGGGGAATGAGCAGTTCTTC.

This chain uses TRBV5-1 with TRBJ2-1; 14 positions agree with TRBD2. Trimming at V came to 4 bases and at J to 0 bases, leaving 9 bases not matched to a gene. Germline values: CDR1 SGHRS, CDR2 YFSETQ. The CDR3 loop spans 19 amino acids. The CDR3, as DNA: TGCGCCAGCAGCCCCCAGGGACTAGCGGGGGCCAGCTCCTACAATGAGCAGTTCTTC. It codes for CASSPQGLAGASSYNEQFF.

This chain connects TRBV10-3 to TRBJ1-2; 11 positions match TRBD1. The CDR3 sequence is 14 residues long. The J segment lost 5 bases and the V segment lost 2 bases, leaving 1 base of the junction unmatched. Germline-derived CDR1 and CDR2 are ENHRY and SYGVKD. CDR3 nucleotide sequence: TGTGCCATCAGTGAGGGGACAGGGGGGTATGGCTACACCTTC. It encodes CAISEGTGGYGYTF.

This chain joins TRBV19 and TRBJ2-5, with 10 nucleotides matching TRBD2. Germline V lookup: CDR1 LNHDA, CDR2 SQIVND (reference sequence). The CDR3 runs 16 residues. Germline trimming cut 1 base from V and 5 bases from J; bases unmatched to any gene: 7. CDR3 sequence: CASSIGAGTSVETQYF. CDR3 in DNA: TGTGCCAGTAGTATAGGGGCCGGGACTAGCGTTGAGACCCAGTACTTC.

The V call is TRBV5-1, the J call TRBJ2-1; 8 nucleotides agree with TRBD1. From germline, CDR1 is SGHRS and CDR2 YFSETQ. With 0 bases clipped from V and 13 bases from J, the junction kept 12 bases outside the gene matches. The CDR3 contains 15 residues. The CDR3 coding sequence is TGCGCCAGCAGCTTGGTTGGCGGCAGGGGGCAAGAACAGTTCTTC. This gives the protein CASSLVGGRGQEQFF.

The genes are TRBV24-1 and TRBJ2-3, with 8 bases fitting TRBD2. Germline lookup yields CDR1 KGHDR and CDR2 SFDVKD. The CDR3 is made up of 16 amino acids. The junction had 7 bases not matched to a gene; V was cut back by 4 bases and J by 2 bases. The chain's CDR3 is CATSETVAGTTDTQYF. CDR3 nucleotides: TGTGCCACCAGTGAAACCGTAGCGGGGACCACAGATACGCAGTATTTT.

This chain joins TRBV11-2 and TRBJ2-7; 7 bases are shared with TRBD1. The trim removed 1 base at V and 3 bases at J, leaving 12 bases unmatched. CDR1 is SGHAT, CDR2 FQNNGV, per germline. The CDR3 length is 17 residues. CDR3 amino acids: CASSLAGVRGLNYEQYF. CDR3 nucleotides: TGTGCCAGCAGCTTAGCTGGGGTTAGGGGGCTAAACTACGAGCAGTACTTC.

This chain uses TRBV4-1 with TRBJ1-3, with D possibly matching TRBD1 (5 bases). V was trimmed by 0 bases and J by 0 bases, leaving 9 bases between them. This CDR3 is built from 16 residues. Germline V CDR1 and CDR2: MGHRA, YSYEKL. This CDR3 reads CASSQERGISGNTIYF. CDR3 bases: TGCGCCAGCAGCCAAGAGCGGGGCATCTCTGGAAACACCATATATTTT.

This chain connects TRBV3-1 (or the pseudogene TRBV3-2) to TRBJ1-5, with D tentatively TRBD1 (5 bases). This CDR3 has 16 residues. In germline, CDR1 is LGHDT, CDR2 YNNKEL (reference sequence). V was pared by 2 bases and J by 3 bases, with 14 bases between. The CDR3 protein is CASSQRVTALNQPQHF. The CDR3 nucleotides read TGTGCCAGCAGCCAAAGGGTGACAGCCCTCAATCAGCCCCAGCATTTT.

V usage is TRBV6-5 and J usage is TRBJ2-5; 8 bases match TRBD1. Germline-derived CDR1 and CDR2 are MNHEY and SVGAGI. J lost 5 bases, V lost 2 bases, and 10 bases had no gene match. CDR3 length: 16 residues. Here the CDR3 reads CASSYGGQVGAETQYF. CDR3 DNA sequence: TGTGCCAGCAGTTACGGGGGACAGGTGGGGGCGGAGACCCAGTACTTC.

Only one count was recorded for this clone. The chain has TRBV10-2 and TRBJ2-5; 11 nucleotides align to TRBD2. J lost 7 bases, V lost 1 base, and 11 bases had no gene match. The CDR3 has 17 residues. Germline values: CDR1 WSHSY, CDR2 SAAADI. The CDR3 here is CASSEFALAGVVGTQYF. Here the CDR3 DNA reads TGCGCCAGCAGTGAGTTTGCACTAGCGGGAGTAGTGGGGACCCAGTACTTC.

The gene calls are TRBV27 and TRBJ2-5; TRBD2 agrees at 9 bases. The V and J ends lost 6 bases and 1 base, in that order; junction bases with no gene match: 0. The CDR3 is 13 amino acids. Germline V CDR1 and CDR2: MNHEY, SMNVEV (reference sequence). The DNA for the CDR3 is TGTGCCAGCAGACTAGCGGGCCAAGAGACCCAGTACTTC. This sequence encodes CASRLAGQETQYF.

This chain uses TRBV6-5 with TRBJ1-6, with D possibly matching TRBD1 (6 bases). The CDR3 runs 15 residues. The V and J ends lost 7 bases and 5 bases respectively, with 15 bases between them. Germline CDR1 is MNHEY and CDR2 is SVGAGI. CDR3 nucleotide sequence: TGTGCCAGCACCGGACAGCAAAATAATAATTCACCCCTCCACTTT. Translation gives CASTGQQNNNSPLHF.

The rearrangement uses TRBV5-6 and TRBJ2-6; 8 positions match TRBD1. The CDR3 runs to 19 residues. Germline CDR1 SGHDT, CDR2 YYEEEE. The V segment lost 4 bases and the J segment 2 bases; nucleotides outside the gene matches: 14. This CDR3 is CASSQGTGLDITGANVLTF. DNA of the CDR3: TGTGCCAGCAGCCAAGGGACAGGATTGGATATCACTGGGGCCAACGTCCTGACTTTC.

This clone was detected only once. The rearrangement links TRBV5-6 to TRBJ1-2; 7 nucleotides align to TRBD1. The germline V gene has CDR1 SGHDT and CDR2 YYEEEE. Trimming at V came to 0 bases and at J to 6 bases, leaving 2 bases not matched to a gene. The CDR3 consists of 13 residues. For the CDR3, the DNA is TGTGCCAGCAGCTTGGGACAGGGCCATGGCTACACCTTC. Amino acid sequence: CASSLGQGHGYTF.

The CDR3 reads CASRPGTGGLEGDTEAFF. CDR3 DNA sequence: TGTGCCAGCAGACCCGGGACAGGGGGCTTGGAGGGTGACACTGAAGCTTTCTTT. This rearrangement joins TRBV28 to TRBJ1-1; 12 nucleotides agree with TRBD1. Germline V lookup: CDR1 MDHEN, CDR2 SYDVKM. The J segment lost 3 bases and the V segment lost 6 bases, leaving 14 bases of the junction unmatched. The CDR3 contains 18 residues.

This sequence joins TRBV9 and TRBJ2-7; D is perhaps TRBD1 or TRBD2 (5 bases each). The germline gives CDR1 SGDLS, CDR2 YYNGEE. The V end lost 8 bases, the J end lost 3 bases, and 15 bases lay between the germline ends. The CDR3 has 13 amino acids. CDR3 sequence: CASSREHGYEQYF. As DNA, the CDR3 is TGTGCCAGTAGCAGGGAGCACGGCTACGAGCAGTACTTC.

The V call is TRBV24-1, the J call TRBJ1-5, with D unclear. Trimming left V 5 bases short and J 4 bases short, with 11 bases between. The CDR3 is 14 residues long. CDR1 is KGHDR, CDR2 SFDVKD, per germline. The CDR3 DNA sequence: TGTGCCACCAGTGCCCCAGGTCTTAATCAGCCCCAGCATTTT. Its protein product is CATSAPGLNQPQHF.

The CDR3 region is CASNSIYSNQPQHF. CDR3 bases: TGTGCCAGTAACTCGATTTATAGCAATCAGCCCCAGCATTTT. The chain has TRBV19 and TRBJ1-5, with unresolved D. There are 14 residues in the CDR3. CDR1 is LNHDA and CDR2 is SQIVND in the germline V gene (reference sequence). The ends were cut back, 7 bases at V and 0 bases at J, with 10 bases in the middle.

V gene TRBV18 combines with J gene TRBJ1-4, with no clear D. V was cut by 1 base and J by 8 bases, with 11 bases left in between. Per germline, CDR1 KGHSH and CDR2 LQKENI. This CDR3 is 14 amino acids long. For the CDR3, the DNA is TGTGCCAGCTCACCACTCTCCGAGCGGGAAAAACTGTTTTTT. Translated, it gives CASSPLSEREKLFF.

Regarding this clone: A junction boundary mismatches the germline segment, possibly from a read error. This rearrangement joins TRBV11-3 to TRBJ2-1; 9 nucleotides agree with TRBD2. The CDR3 covers 14 residues. Germline V gene data show CDR1 as SGHNT and CDR2 as YENEEA. In DNA form, the CDR3 reads TGTGCCAGCAGCCCAGTGGCGGGGGGGGAGAAGAGGGTCTTC. It specifies CASSPVAGGEKRVF.

This rearrangement joins TRBV12-3 or TRBV12-4 to TRBJ1-2, with D possibly matching TRBD1 (5 bases). This CDR3 has 13 amino acids. V was shortened by 6 bases and J by 8 bases, with 16 bases between the two germline ends. The DNA for the CDR3 is TGTGCCAGCAGACGGCGACAGAACGCGGGCTACACCTTC. This gives the protein CASRRRQNAGYTF.

This chain links TRBV5-4 with TRBJ2-3, with TRBD2 identical over 7 bases. The junction had 5 bases not matched to a gene; V was cut back by 1 base and J by 0 bases. The CDR3 has 16 residues. Per germline, CDR1 SGHNT and CDR2 YYREEE (reference sequence). CDR3 DNA sequence: TGTGCCAGCAGCTTGATGGCTAGCGGAAGCACAGATACGCAGTATTTT. Amino acid sequence: CASSLMASGSTDTQYF. Combining the CDR3 with reference TRBV5-4 and TRBJ2-3 gives the whole variable domain ETGVTQSPTHLIKTRGQQVTLRCSSQSGHNTVSWYQQALGQGPQFIFQYYREEENGRGNFPPRFSGLQFPNYSSELNVNALELDDSALYLCASSLMASGSTDTQYFGPGTRLTVL.